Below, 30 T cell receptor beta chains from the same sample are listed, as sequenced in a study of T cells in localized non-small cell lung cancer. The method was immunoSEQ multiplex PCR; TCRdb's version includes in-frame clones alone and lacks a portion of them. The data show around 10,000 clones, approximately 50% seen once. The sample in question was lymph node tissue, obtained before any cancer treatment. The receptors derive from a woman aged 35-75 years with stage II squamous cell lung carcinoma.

The CDR3 here is CASSIDGSNQPQHF. The CDR3 DNA follows: TGTGCCAGTAGTATAGACGGTAGCAATCAGCCCCAGCATTTT. The chain recombines TRBV19 with TRBJ1-5; D not certain. The CDR3 is 14 residues long. With 0 bases removed from V and 0 bases from J, the gap between germline ends came to 3 bases. Germline values: CDR1 LNHDA, CDR2 SQIVND (reference sequence).

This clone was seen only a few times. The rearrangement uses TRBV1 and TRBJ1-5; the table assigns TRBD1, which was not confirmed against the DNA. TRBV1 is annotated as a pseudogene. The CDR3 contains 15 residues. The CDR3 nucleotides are TGCGCCAGCAGCCACGGGGACAGGGACAATCAGCCCCAGCATTTT. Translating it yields CASSHGDRDNQPQHF.

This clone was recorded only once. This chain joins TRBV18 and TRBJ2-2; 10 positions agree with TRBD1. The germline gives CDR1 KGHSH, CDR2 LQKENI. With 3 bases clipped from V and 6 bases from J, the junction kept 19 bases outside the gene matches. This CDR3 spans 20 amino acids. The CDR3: CASSPATGGRKSSLAGELFF. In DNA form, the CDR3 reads TGTGCCAGCTCACCGGCGACAGGGGGCAGGAAGTCGAGTTTGGCCGGGGAGCTGTTTTTT.

The CDR3 sequence is CASSQDAGPGEKLFF. The CDR3 DNA reads as TGTGCCAGCAGCCAAGATGCAGGCCCGGGAGAAAAACTGTTTTTT. This chain joins TRBV14 and TRBJ1-4; no definite D call. CDR1 SGHDN and CDR2 FVKESK come from the germline V gene. The length of the CDR3 is 15 residues. V was trimmed by 0 bases and J by 8 bases, leaving 13 bases between them.

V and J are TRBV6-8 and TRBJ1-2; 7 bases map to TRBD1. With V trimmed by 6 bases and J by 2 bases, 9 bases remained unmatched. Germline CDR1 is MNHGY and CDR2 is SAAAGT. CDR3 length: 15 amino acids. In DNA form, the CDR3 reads TGTGCCAGCAGCCGCCAGGGGGGACCAAACTATGGCTACACCTTC. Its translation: CASSRQGGPNYGYTF.

This chain's CDR3 is CASSIGGRAHGTEAFF. The CDR3, as DNA: TGTGCCAGTAGTATAGGCGGTAGGGCCCATGGCACTGAAGCTTTCTTT. This chain uses TRBV19 with TRBJ1-1, with D uncertain. CDR3 size: 16 residues. The V and J ends lost 1 base and 4 bases respectively, with 16 bases between them. Germline V gene lookup returns CDR1 LNHDA and CDR2 SQIVND (reference sequence).

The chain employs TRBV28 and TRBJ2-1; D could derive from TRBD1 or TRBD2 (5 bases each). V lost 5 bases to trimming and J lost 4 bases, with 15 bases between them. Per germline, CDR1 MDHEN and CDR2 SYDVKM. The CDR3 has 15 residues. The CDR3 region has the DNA TGTGCCAGCAGTCCCCCGGGACCGACATACAATGAGCAGTTCTTC. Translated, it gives CASSPPGPTYNEQFF.

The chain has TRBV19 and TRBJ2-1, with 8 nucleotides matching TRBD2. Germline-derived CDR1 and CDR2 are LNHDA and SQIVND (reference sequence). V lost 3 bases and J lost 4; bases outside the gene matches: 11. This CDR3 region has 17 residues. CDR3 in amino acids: CASSMNSGGQKYNEQFF. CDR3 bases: TGTGCCAGTAGTATGAACAGCGGGGGCCAAAAGTACAATGAGCAGTTCTTC.

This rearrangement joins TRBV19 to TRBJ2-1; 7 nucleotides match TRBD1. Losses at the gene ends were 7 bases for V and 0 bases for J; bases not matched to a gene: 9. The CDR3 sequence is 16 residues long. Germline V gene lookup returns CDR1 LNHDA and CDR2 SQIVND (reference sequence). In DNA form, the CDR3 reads TGTGCCAGTACCCCTAGGGGGCCTAGCTCCTACAATGAGCAGTTCTTC. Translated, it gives CASTPRGPSSYNEQFF. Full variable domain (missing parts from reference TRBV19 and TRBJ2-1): DGGITQSPKYLFRKEGQNVTLSCEQNLNHDAMYWYRQDPGQGLRLIYYSQIVNDFQKGDIAEGYSVSREKKESFPLTVTSAQKNPTAFYLCASTPRGPSSYNEQFFGPGTRLTVL.

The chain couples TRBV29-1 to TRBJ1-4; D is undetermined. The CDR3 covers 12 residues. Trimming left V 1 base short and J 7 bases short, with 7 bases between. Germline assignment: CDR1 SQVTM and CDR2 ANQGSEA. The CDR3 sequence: CSVEAQTEKLFF. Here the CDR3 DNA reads TGCAGCGTTGAAGCTCAGACTGAAAAACTGTTTTTT. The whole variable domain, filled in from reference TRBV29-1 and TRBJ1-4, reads SAVISQKPSRDICQRGTSLTIQCQVDSQVTMMFWYRQQPGQSLTLIATANQGSEATYESGFVIDKFPISRPNLTFSTLTVSNMSPEDSSIYLCSVEAQTEKLFFGSGTQLSVL.

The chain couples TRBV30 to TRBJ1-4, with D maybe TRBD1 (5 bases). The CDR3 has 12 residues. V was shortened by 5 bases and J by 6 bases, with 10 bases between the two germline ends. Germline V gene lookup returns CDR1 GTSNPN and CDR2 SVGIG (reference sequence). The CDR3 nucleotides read TGTGCCTGGGGGGACGCGGATGAAAAACTGTTTTTT. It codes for CAWGDADEKLFF.

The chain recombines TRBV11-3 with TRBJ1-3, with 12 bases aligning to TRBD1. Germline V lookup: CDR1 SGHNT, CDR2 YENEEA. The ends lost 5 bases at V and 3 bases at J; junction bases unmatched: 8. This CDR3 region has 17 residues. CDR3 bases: TGTGCCAGCAGCCCTTGGGGGACAGGGGGCGTTGGAAACACCATATATTTT. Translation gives CASSPWGTGGVGNTIYF.

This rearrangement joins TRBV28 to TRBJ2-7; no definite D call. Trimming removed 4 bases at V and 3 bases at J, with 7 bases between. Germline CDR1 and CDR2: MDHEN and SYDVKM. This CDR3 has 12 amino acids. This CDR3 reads CASSSDVYEQYF. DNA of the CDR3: TGTGCCAGCAGTTCGGACGTCTACGAGCAGTACTTC.

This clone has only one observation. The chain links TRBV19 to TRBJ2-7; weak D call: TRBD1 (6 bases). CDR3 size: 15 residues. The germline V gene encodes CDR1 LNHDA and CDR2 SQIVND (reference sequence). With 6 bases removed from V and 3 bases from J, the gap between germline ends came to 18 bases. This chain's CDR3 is CASSRNRVENYEQYF. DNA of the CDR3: TGTGCCAGTAGCCGCAACAGGGTGGAGAACTACGAGCAGTACTTC.

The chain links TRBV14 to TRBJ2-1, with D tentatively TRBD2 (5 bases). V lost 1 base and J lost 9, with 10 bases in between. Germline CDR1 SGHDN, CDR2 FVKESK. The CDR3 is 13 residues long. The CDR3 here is CASSQAKGLEQFF. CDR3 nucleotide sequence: TGTGCCAGCAGCCAAGCTAAAGGACTTGAGCAGTTCTTC. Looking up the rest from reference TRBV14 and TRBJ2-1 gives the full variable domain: EAGVTQFPSHSVIEKGQTVTLRCDPISGHDNLYWYRRVMGKEIKFLLHFVKESKQDESGMPNNRFLAERTGGTYSTLKVQPAELEDSGVYFCASSQAKGLEQFFGPGTRLTVL.

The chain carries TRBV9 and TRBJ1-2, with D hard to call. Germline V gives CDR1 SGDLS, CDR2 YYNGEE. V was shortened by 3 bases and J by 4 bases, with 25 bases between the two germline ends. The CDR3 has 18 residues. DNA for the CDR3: TGTGCCAGCAGCGACAACAAGGTTTTTCGGACGGCCGGCTATGGCTACACCTTC. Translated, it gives CASSDNKVFRTAGYGYTF.

The CDR3 DNA follows: TGTGCCAGCAGTTTGAGGTCGCTTGAAAAACTGTTTTTT. Its protein is CASSLRSLEKLFF. The chain combines TRBV6-8 with TRBJ1-4, with unresolved D. CDR3 length equals 13 residues. Germline CDR1 is MNHGY and CDR2 is SAAAGT. The V gene lost 4 bases and the J gene lost 7 bases, with 10 bases spanning the gap.

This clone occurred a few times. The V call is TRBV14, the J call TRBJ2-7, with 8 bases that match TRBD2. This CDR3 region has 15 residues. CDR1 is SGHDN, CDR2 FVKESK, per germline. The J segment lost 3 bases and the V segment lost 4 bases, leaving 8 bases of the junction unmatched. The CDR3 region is CASSLVSGGHYEQYF. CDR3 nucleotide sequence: TGTGCCAGCAGCCTAGTATCGGGAGGGCACTACGAGCAGTACTTC.

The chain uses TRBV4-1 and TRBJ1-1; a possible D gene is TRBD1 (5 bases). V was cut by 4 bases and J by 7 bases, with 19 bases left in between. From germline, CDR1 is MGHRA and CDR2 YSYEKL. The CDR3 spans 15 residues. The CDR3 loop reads CASSPLRKARGEAFF. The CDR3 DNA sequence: TGCGCCAGCAGCCCCCTTAGGAAAGCGAGGGGTGAAGCTTTCTTT.

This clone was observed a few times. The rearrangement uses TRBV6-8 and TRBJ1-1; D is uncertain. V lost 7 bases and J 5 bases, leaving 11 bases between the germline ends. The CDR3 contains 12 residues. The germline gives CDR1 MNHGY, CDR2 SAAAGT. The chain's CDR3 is CASNWFRTEAFF. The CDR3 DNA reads TGTGCCAGCAATTGGTTTCGTACTGAAGCTTTCTTT.

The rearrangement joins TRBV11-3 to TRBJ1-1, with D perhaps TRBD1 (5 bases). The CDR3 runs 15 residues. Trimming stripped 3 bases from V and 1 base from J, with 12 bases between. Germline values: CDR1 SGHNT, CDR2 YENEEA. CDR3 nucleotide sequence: TGTGCCAGCAGCTTGGCGGTGAGGGGGAACACTGAAGCTTTCTTT. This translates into CASSLAVRGNTEAFF.

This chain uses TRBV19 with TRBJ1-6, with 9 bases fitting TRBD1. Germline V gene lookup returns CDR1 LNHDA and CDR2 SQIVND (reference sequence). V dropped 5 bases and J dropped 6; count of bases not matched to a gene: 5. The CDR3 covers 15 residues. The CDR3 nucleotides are TGTGCCAGTAGTCCCCGGGACAGGGTTAATTCACCCCTCCACTTT. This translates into CASSPRDRVNSPLHF.

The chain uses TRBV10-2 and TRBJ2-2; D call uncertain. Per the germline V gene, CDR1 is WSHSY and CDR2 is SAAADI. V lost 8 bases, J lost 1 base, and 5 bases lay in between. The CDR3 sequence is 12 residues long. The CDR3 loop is CASSVNTGELFF. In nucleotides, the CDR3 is TGCGCCAGCTCTGTGAACACCGGGGAGCTGTTTTTT.

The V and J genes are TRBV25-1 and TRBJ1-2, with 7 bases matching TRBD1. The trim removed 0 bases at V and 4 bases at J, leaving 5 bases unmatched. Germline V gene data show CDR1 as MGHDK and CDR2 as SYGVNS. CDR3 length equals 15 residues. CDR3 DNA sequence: TGTGCCAGCAGTGAATACAAGGGGGCGGGCTATGGCTACACCTTC. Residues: CASSEYKGAGYGYTF.

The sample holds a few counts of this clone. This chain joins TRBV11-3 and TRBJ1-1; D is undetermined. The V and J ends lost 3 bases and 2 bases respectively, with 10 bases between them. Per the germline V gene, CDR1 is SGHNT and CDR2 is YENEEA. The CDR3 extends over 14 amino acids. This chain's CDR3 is CASSLSGRNTEAFF. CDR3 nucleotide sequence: TGTGCCAGCAGCTTGAGCGGGCGTAACACTGAAGCTTTCTTT.

In DNA form, the CDR3 reads TGTGCCAGCAGCTTCAGGGGGCTGGGTGAAAAACTGTTTTTT. It codes for CASSFRGLGEKLFF. The V call is TRBV11-3, the J call TRBJ1-4, with TRBD1 matching over 8 bases. CDR1 is SGHNT and CDR2 is YENEEA in the germline V gene. This CDR3 spans 14 amino acids. Germline trimming cut 3 bases from V and 7 bases from J; bases unmatched to any gene: 4.

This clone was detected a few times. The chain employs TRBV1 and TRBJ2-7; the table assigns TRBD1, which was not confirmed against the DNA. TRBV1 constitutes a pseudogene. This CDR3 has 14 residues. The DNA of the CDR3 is TGCGCCAGCCGAGAGGGACAGGGCTCCTACGAGCAGTACTTC. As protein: CASREGQGSYEQYF.

CDR3 DNA: TGTGCCAGTAGTATTAGGCCTAACTATGGCTACACCTTC. This translates into CASSIRPNYGYTF. The chain uses TRBV19 and TRBJ1-2; unclear D gene. Germline values: CDR1 LNHDA, CDR2 SQIVND (reference sequence). V shed 3 bases and J shed 0 bases, with 5 bases lying between them. This CDR3 is built from 13 residues.

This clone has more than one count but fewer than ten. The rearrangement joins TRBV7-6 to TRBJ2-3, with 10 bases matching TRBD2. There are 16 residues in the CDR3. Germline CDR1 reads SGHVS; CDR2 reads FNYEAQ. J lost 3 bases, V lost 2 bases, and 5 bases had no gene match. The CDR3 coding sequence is TGTGCCAGCAGCTTACTAGCGGGAGTTGGGACAGATACGCAGTATTTT. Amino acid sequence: CASSLLAGVGTDTQYF.

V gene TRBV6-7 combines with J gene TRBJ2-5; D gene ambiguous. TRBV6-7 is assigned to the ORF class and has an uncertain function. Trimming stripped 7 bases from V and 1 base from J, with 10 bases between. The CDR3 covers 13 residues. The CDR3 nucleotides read TGTGCCAGCAATCCAAGTGGCCAAGAGACCCAGTACTTC. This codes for CASNPSGQETQYF.